The 16 T cell receptor beta chains presented below share a single source sample, sequenced in a study of cytomegalovirus exposure and HLA in healthy donors. 60 Vbeta and 13 Jbeta primers were used in PCR. Sequencing was performed with immunoSEQ multiplex PCR; in TCRdb, only in-frame clones are kept and a portion is missing. The data show about 110,000 clones, more than 60% seen once. Sequenced input: PBMCs. These receptors originate from a man in his forties in good health and CMV-seronegative.

The chain joins TRBV7-9 to TRBJ1-4, with 10 bases matching TRBD1. V lost 5 bases and J lost 5; bases outside the gene matches: 5. CDR3 size: 15 residues. The germline V gene encodes CDR1 SEHNR and CDR2 FQNEAQ (reference sequence). CDR3 sequence: CASSPWTGGNEKLFF. CDR3 coding DNA: TGTGCCAGCAGCCCCTGGACAGGGGGGAATGAAAAACTGTTTTTT.

The chain uses TRBV4-1 and TRBJ1-1; D is unclear. Deletions cut 1 base from V and 1 base from J, with 13 bases between. From germline, CDR1 is MGHRA and CDR2 YSYEKL. The CDR3 runs to 16 residues. This CDR3 reads CASSQGSWPGNTEAFF. CDR3 DNA: TGCGCCAGCAGCCAAGGATCGTGGCCGGGGAACACTGAAGCTTTCTTT.

V is TRBV4-1 and J is TRBJ1-2; 10 nucleotides line up with TRBD1. The V segment lost 5 bases and the J segment 5 bases; nucleotides outside the gene matches: 14. Germline V CDR1 and CDR2: MGHRA, YSYEKL. The CDR3 is 17 residues long. CDR3 bases: TGCGCCAGCAGCAGCGCCCTCACCGGGACAGGGGTATATGGCTACACCTTC. It specifies CASSSALTGTGVYGYTF.

The chain is built from TRBV6-1 and TRBJ2-7; 9 bases are shared with TRBD2. The CDR3 length is 16 residues. V trimming: 1 base; J trimming: 4 bases; junction bases outside the gene matches: 8. Germline-derived CDR1 and CDR2 are MNHNS and SASEGT. In DNA, the CDR3 is TGTGCCAGCAGTGAAGTTAGCGGGGGCCCAAAATACGAGCAGTACTTC. It encodes CASSEVSGGPKYEQYF.

The genes are TRBV21-1 and TRBJ2-7; TRBD1, the table's D call, lacks a check against the DNA. TRBV21-1 is a pseudogene locus. The CDR3 covers 16 residues. CDR3 residues: CASSKTPGTGGGEQYF. The CDR3 nucleotides are TGTGCCAGCAGCAAAACCCCCGGGACAGGGGGGGGCGAGCAGTACTTC.

The chain is built from TRBV6-6 and TRBJ1-2, with D maybe TRBD1 (5 bases). Germline lookup yields CDR1 MNHNY and CDR2 SVGAGI (reference sequence). Trimming left V 2 bases short and J 8 bases short, with 15 bases between. This CDR3 has 14 residues. CDR3 region: CASSYRQGQGGYTF. CDR3 DNA: TGTGCCAGCAGTTACAGGCAGGGCCAGGGCGGCTACACCTTC.

V usage is TRBV9 and J usage is TRBJ2-7; D uncertain. CDR1 and CDR2 (germline): SGDLS, YYNGEE. This CDR3 has 10 amino acids. CDR3 coding DNA: TGTGGGGCCAGTGTCTGGGAGCAGTACTTC. This sequence encodes CGASVWEQYF.

Only one count was recorded for this clone. The chain uses TRBV7-2 and TRBJ2-2, with TRBD2 matching over 10 bases. The CDR3 loop spans 15 amino acids. Germline assignment: CDR1 SGHTA and CDR2 FQGNSA. The junction had 7 bases not matched to a gene; V was cut back by 1 base and J by 11 bases. CDR3 residues: CASSLVLAGVRELFF. CDR3 nucleotides: TGTGCCAGCAGCTTAGTCCTAGCGGGGGTTCGTGAGCTGTTTTTT.

The chain uses TRBV11-2 and TRBJ2-2, with 12 bases lining up with TRBD2. Unmatched junction bases numbered 4, after V lost 3 bases and J lost 5 bases. The CDR3 is made up of 16 amino acids. Germline loops: CDR1 SGHAT, CDR2 FQNNGV. The CDR3 is CASSLRLAGVTGELFF. Written as DNA, the CDR3 is TGTGCCAGCAGCTTGAGACTAGCGGGGGTAACCGGGGAGCTGTTTTTT.

The chain employs TRBV7-2 and TRBJ2-4; TRBD2 agrees at 8 bases. CDR1 and CDR2 (germline): SGHTA, FQGNSA. V dropped 5 bases and J dropped 11; count of bases not matched to a gene: 5. The CDR3 covers 12 residues. CDR3 region: CASSITGGLQYF. DNA of the CDR3: TGTGCCAGCAGCATTACGGGGGGGCTTCAGTACTTC.

Here the CDR3 DNA reads TGTGCCAGCAGCTCGACCCGGACTAGCGCCTCCTACGAGCAGTACTTC. Translating it yields CASSSTRTSASYEQYF. The V and J genes are TRBV7-2 and TRBJ2-7; TRBD2 matches 9 bases. The ends lost 4 bases at V and 0 bases at J; junction bases unmatched: 7. Germline V gene data show CDR1 as SGHTA and CDR2 as FQGNSA. The CDR3 has 16 amino acids.

The genes are TRBV11-2 and TRBJ1-4; tentatively, D is TRBD1 (5 bases). This CDR3 has 14 amino acids. Germline V CDR1 and CDR2: SGHAT, FQNNGV. Between the trimmed V and J ends, which lost 5 bases and 3 bases, there was a span of 10 bases. The CDR3 bases are TGTGCCAGCAGCCTCGCAGGGCCTAATGAAAAACTGTTTTTT. This sequence encodes CASSLAGPNEKLFF.

The J gene is TRBJ1-3, the V gene TRBV7-2; no reliable D call. Germline V CDR1 and CDR2: SGHTA, FQGNSA. Trimming took 5 bases from V and 0 from J, leaving 11 bases between them. This CDR3 spans 15 amino acids. The CDR3 sequence is CASSPGLSSGNTIYF. The DNA for the CDR3 is TGTGCCAGCAGCCCCGGTTTAAGCTCTGGAAACACCATATATTTT. The entire variable domain, with the rest obtained from reference TRBV7-2 and TRBJ1-3, is as follows: GAGVSQSPSNKVTEKGKDVELRCDPISGHTALYWYRQSLGQGLEFLIYFQGNSAPDKSGLPSDRFSAERTGGSVSTLTIQRTQQEDSAVYLCASSPGLSSGNTIYFGEGSWLTVV.

J is TRBJ2-1 and V is TRBV7-2; 10 bases agree with TRBD1. CDR1 and CDR2 from the germline V gene are SGHTA and FQGNSA. With V trimmed by 5 bases and J by 8 bases, 9 bases remained unmatched. There are 15 residues in the CDR3. CDR3 region: CASSQLGQGWDEQFF. For the CDR3, the DNA is TGTGCCAGCAGCCAGTTGGGACAGGGGTGGGATGAGCAGTTCTTC. The variable domain in full, completed from reference TRBV7-2 and TRBJ2-1, reads GAGVSQSPSNKVTEKGKDVELRCDPISGHTALYWYRQSLGQGLEFLIYFQGNSAPDKSGLPSDRFSAERTGGSVSTLTIQRTQQEDSAVYLCASSQLGQGWDEQFFGPGTRLTVL.

The chain joins TRBV9 to TRBJ1-2, with a tentative D call TRBD1 (5 bases). The length of the CDR3 is 13 residues. Germline V gene lookup returns CDR1 SGDLS and CDR2 YYNGEE. The V gene lost 3 bases and the J gene lost 6 bases, with 12 bases spanning the gap. The CDR3 reads CASSGTAGHGYTF. DNA for the CDR3: TGTGCCAGCAGCGGGACCGCAGGGCATGGCTACACCTTC. Full variable domain (outside the CDR3, taken from reference TRBV9 and TRBJ1-2): DSGVTQTPKHLITATGQRVTLRCSPRSGDLSVYWYQQSLDQGLQFLIQYYNGEERAKGNILERFSAQQFPDLHSELNLSSLELGDSALYFCASSGTAGHGYTFGSGTRLTVV.

The chain has TRBV6-5 and TRBJ1-6; tentative D call: TRBD1 (5 bases). The CDR3 spans 15 residues. V was trimmed by 2 bases and J by 6 bases, leaving 11 bases between them. Germline CDR1 and CDR2: MNHEY and SVGAGI. Here the CDR3 reads CASSYEGLLNSPLHF. The CDR3 region has the DNA TGTGCCAGCAGTTACGAGGGACTGCTTAATTCACCCCTCCACTTT.